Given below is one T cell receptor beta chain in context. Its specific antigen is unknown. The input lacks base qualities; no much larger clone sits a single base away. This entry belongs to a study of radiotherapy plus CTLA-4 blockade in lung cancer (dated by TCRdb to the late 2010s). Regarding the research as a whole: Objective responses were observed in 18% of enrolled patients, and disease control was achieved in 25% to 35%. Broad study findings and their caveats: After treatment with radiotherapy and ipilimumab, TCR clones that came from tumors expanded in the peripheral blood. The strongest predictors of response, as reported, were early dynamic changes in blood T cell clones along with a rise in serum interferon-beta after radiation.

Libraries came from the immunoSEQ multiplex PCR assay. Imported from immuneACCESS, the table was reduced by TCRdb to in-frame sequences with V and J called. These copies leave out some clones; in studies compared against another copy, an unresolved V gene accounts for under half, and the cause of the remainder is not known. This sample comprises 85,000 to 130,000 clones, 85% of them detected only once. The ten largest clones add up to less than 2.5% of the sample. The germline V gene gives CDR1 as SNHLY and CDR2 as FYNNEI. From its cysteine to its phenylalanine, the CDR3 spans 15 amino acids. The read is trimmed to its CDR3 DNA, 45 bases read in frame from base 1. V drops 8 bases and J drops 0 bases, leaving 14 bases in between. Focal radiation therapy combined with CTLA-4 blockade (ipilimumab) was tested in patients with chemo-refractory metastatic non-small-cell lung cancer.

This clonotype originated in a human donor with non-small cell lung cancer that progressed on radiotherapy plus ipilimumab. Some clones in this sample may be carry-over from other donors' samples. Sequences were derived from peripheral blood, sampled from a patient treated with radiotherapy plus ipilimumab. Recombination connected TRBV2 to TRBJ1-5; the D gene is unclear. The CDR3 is CASRNTRSSNQPQHF. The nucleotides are TGTGCCAGCCGTAATACCAGGTCTAGCAATCAGCCCCAGCATTTT.